This T cell receptor (beta chain) originates from a study of T cell responses to AZD1222 COVID-19 vaccine. Profiling relied on immunoSEQ multiplex PCR, and the TCRdb table lists in-frame clones only, not all of them. The table records about 92,000 clones, just over 90% of them present only once. Study conclusions and caveats: Among those given AZD1222, only six were seropositive at baseline. White British donors predominated, females outnumbered males, and clonal diversity was possibly underestimated.

Only one count was recorded for this clone. Its antigen is currently unknown. Sequenced here: peripheral blood, sampled on day 0 of AZD1222 vaccination. The TCR originated in an adult in good health.

CDR3 sequence: CASSPHNFVEPQHF. CDR3 nucleotide sequence: TGTGCCAGCAGTCCCCATAATTTTGTGGAGCCCCAGCATTTT. The chain is built from TRBV28 and TRBJ1-5; no definite D call. There are 14 residues in the CDR3. Germline V CDR1 and CDR2: MDHEN, SYDVKM. The ends were cut back, 5 bases at V and 8 bases at J, with 16 bases in the middle.